This TCR beta chain was captured by sequencing in a study of blood T cell repertoires in COVID-19 (dated by TCRdb to the early 2020s). Background for the entire study: Samples covering the acute and convalescent phases of COVID-19 were provided by collaborators in the United States, Italy and Spain. Subjects who had been exposed to COVID-19, were actively infected with it, or had recovered from it provided the deeply sampled blood TCRbeta repertoires that made up the dataset. Where available, HLA class I and class II types were taken from metadata supplied by the sample provider and were not determined by assay-based typing. The repertoires were released in a freely available public database intended as a resource for research on the immune response to SARS-CoV-2. Nearly every sample came with metadata listing a de-identified subject ID, COVID-19 status, age in years and sex. The prospective study material was composed of cDNA or gDNA derived from T cells, B-cell-depleted T cells, or PBMCs. The samples were drawn from two sources: the first 160 participants of the ongoing ImmuneRACE study, and 1,200 or so subjects contributed by 6 global collaborators. The research as a whole found: The quantity of clinical and demographic metadata differed by source and by participant and was supplied without curation.

The V and J ends are trimmed by 0 bases and 1 base, leaving 16 bases between them. CDR1 MNHEY and CDR2 SVGEGT are derived from the germline V gene. The cysteine opens and the phenylalanine closes a CDR3 of 18 amino acids. Just CDR3 DNA is preserved here, 54 bases in frame from base 1. On this clone itself: There is no known antigen for this receptor. Base-call qualities are not available, and no considerably larger clone is one nucleotide away.

TCRbeta CDR3 regions were amplified from genomic DNA using the immunoSEQ Assay, a bias-controlled multiplex PCR. In the source study's methods: Nucleated cell counts per sample were estimated from amplification of reference gene primers within the assay. To quantify the absolute abundance of each unique TCRbeta CDR3 rearrangement, sequence reads were collapsed and filtered. For each sample, productive Simpson clonality was calculated as the square root of Simpson's diversity index over productive rearrangements. TCRdb took over this immuneACCESS table, retaining in-frame rearrangements with V and J assigned. Such tables are incomplete; in checked studies, under half of the missing clones stem from an unresolved V gene, and the remainder is unexplained. V and J calls and clone size follow that table, whereas D and trimming were derived from the DNA. For this sample the table gives 150,000 or so clones, of which about four fifths were detected only once. The ten largest account for 8.4% of the sample.

Each collaborating institution followed its own protocols to collect whole blood in K2EDTA tubes. For TCRbeta analysis, collaborators shipped samples as frozen whole blood, isolated PBMCs, or DNA extracted from either of those sample types. The sequence joins TRBV6-2 or TRBV6-3 to TRBJ1-5; TRBD1 is a weak D gene call, 5 bases matching. Sample: peripheral blood. The clonotype comes from an older woman with acute or convalescent COVID-19. The CDR3 loop reads CASSYSGWQGESNQPQHF. In nucleotide form, the sequence is TGTGCCAGCAGTTACTCTGGGTGGCAGGGCGAAAGCAATCAGCCCCAGCATTTT.